Listed here are 28 T cell receptor beta chains from one sample, sequenced in a study of cytomegalovirus exposure and HLA in healthy donors. PCR used 60 Vbeta primers and 13 Jbeta primers. Produced via immunoSEQ multiplex PCR; TCRdb's table is partial and in-frame only. The data show tens of thousands of clones, approximately 81% seen once. Sequences were obtained from PBMCs. The receptors here all came from a girl aged 2-10 years in good health and CMV-seropositive.

The V and J genes are TRBV9 and TRBJ2-1; a possible D gene is TRBD2 (6 bases). V gave up 1 base and J gave up 2 bases, with 13 bases separating them. CDR3 length: 16 amino acids. Germline V lookup: CDR1 SGDLS, CDR2 YYNGEE. The CDR3 protein is CASSVLTGATYNEQFF. The CDR3 bases are TGTGCCAGCAGCGTATTAACGGGAGCAACCTACAATGAGCAGTTCTTC.

This clone was recorded only once. The chain links TRBV28 to TRBJ2-2; 8 bases align to TRBD2. This CDR3 is 14 amino acids long. Germline V CDR1 and CDR2: MDHEN, SYDVKM. V was clipped by 8 bases and J by 2 bases; unmatched bases: 4. The CDR3 DNA reads TGTGCCAGCCTCGGACTAGCCAACACCGGGGAGCTGTTTTTT. Its translation is CASLGLANTGELFF.

The chain recombines TRBV27 with TRBJ2-7; 7 bases map to TRBD2. The CDR3 is 14 amino acids. V was pared by 7 bases and J by 7 bases, with 13 bases of the junction left unmatched. Germline V gene data show CDR1 as MNHEY and CDR2 as SMNVEV (reference sequence). CDR3 nucleotide sequence: TGTGCCAGCAAAGAGGGAGGGTCAGGTAGGGAGCAGTACTTC. Its translation: CASKEGGSGREQYF.

This clone was detected only once. The chain joins TRBV5-8 to TRBJ1-2; 7 bases align to TRBD1. The CDR3 length is 14 residues. With V trimmed by 5 bases and J by 1 base, 5 bases remained unmatched. Germline lookup yields CDR1 SGHTS and CDR2 YDEGEE. CDR3: CASSWDSNNYGYTF. The CDR3 nucleotides are TGTGCCAGCAGTTGGGACAGCAATAACTATGGCTACACCTTC.

The V gene is TRBV6-1, the J gene TRBJ2-3, with a weak D call TRBD2 (5 bases). The CDR3 loop spans 17 amino acids. Trimming shortened V by 1 base and J by 1 base, and 15 bases separated the two germline ends. Germline V gene lookup returns CDR1 MNHNS and CDR2 SASEGT. CDR3 loop: CASSEGEQLGGTDTQYF. The CDR3 nucleotides are TGTGCCAGCAGTGAAGGGGAGCAGCTCGGTGGCACAGATACGCAGTATTTT.

The V call is TRBV7-8, the J call TRBJ2-7; D unclear. V lost 2 bases and J 6 bases, leaving 11 bases between the germline ends. Per the germline V gene, CDR1 is SGHVS and CDR2 is FQNEAQ. This CDR3 region has 13 residues. The CDR3 spells CASSLSLTSEQYF. The CDR3 nucleotides are TGTGCCAGCAGCTTAAGTTTAACTTCCGAGCAGTACTTC.

This chain joins TRBV6-5 and TRBJ1-1; D is ambiguous. This CDR3 comprises 14 residues. The V end was cut by 2 bases, the J end by 3 bases, with 10 bases between. Germline assignment: CDR1 MNHEY and CDR2 SVGAGI. Written as DNA, the CDR3 is TGTGCCAGCAGTTACGAGGGCAGAGACACTGAAGCTTTCTTT. Its protein product is CASSYEGRDTEAFF.

V gene TRBV27 combines with J gene TRBJ1-1, with D perhaps matching TRBD1 (6 bases). CDR3 size: 16 residues. With 2 bases removed from V and 1 base from J, the gap between germline ends came to 14 bases. Germline V gene lookup returns CDR1 MNHEY and CDR2 SMNVEV (reference sequence). The CDR3 nucleotides read TGTGCCAGCAGTTTAAGTGGAGAGACAGGGAACACTGAAGCTTTCTTT. It translates to CASSLSGETGNTEAFF.

J is TRBJ2-2 and V is TRBV29-1; TRBD2 matches at 11 bases. This CDR3 comprises 15 residues. V shed 2 bases, J shed 6 bases, and the junction held 5 bases outside the gene matches. Germline-derived CDR1 and CDR2 are SQVTM and ANQGSEA. CDR3 loop: CSVERLAGGAGELFF. In DNA, the CDR3 is TGCAGCGTTGAAAGGCTAGCGGGAGGTGCCGGGGAGCTGTTTTTT.

The rearrangement joins TRBV7-2 to TRBJ2-1; no clear D. Trimming pared 4 bases from V and 2 bases from J, leaving 3 bases between. Germline CDR1 reads SGHTA; CDR2 reads FQGNSA. CDR3 length: 12 residues. As DNA, the CDR3 is TGTGCCAGCAGCTACACCTACAATGAGCAGTTCTTC. It codes for CASSYTYNEQFF.

The chain carries TRBV7-9 and TRBJ2-3; tentatively, D is TRBD2 (6 bases). This CDR3 is built from 14 residues. Germline-derived CDR1 and CDR2 are SEHNR and FQNEAQ (reference sequence). V dropped 5 bases and J dropped 2 bases, with 11 bases sitting between them. The CDR3 nucleotides are TGTGCCAGCAGCCGGGAGAGCCACACAGATACGCAGTATTTT. This gives the protein CASSRESHTDTQYF.

CDR3 sequence (DNA): TGTGCCAGCAGTGAAATAACGGGACAGAAATACAATGAGCAGTTCTTC. This codes for CASSEITGQKYNEQFF. The chain joins TRBV2 to TRBJ2-1, with 7 bases that match TRBD1. The ends lost 2 bases at V and 4 bases at J; junction bases unmatched: 8. CDR3 length: 16 amino acids. CDR1 and CDR2 from the germline V gene are SNHLY and FYNNEI.

The chain employs TRBV18 and TRBJ1-1, with TRBD1 matching over 10 bases. The CDR3 is made up of 15 amino acids. Germline CDR1 is KGHSH and CDR2 is LQKENI. Trimming at V came to 5 bases and at J to 5 bases, leaving 8 bases not matched to a gene. CDR3 amino acids: CASSTRDRGATEAFF. CDR3 nucleotide sequence: TGTGCCAGCTCAACACGGGACAGGGGCGCGACTGAAGCTTTCTTT. Complete variable domain (other parts from reference TRBV18 and TRBJ1-1): NAGVMQNPRHLVRRRGQEARLRCSPMKGHSHVYWYRQLPEEGLKFMVYLQKENIIDESGMPKERFSAEFPKEGPSILRIQQVVRGDSAAYFCASSTRDRGATEAFFGQGTRLTVV.

V and J are TRBV21-1 and TRBJ1-2; whether TRBD1, the table's D call, matches the DNA was not checked. TRBV21-1 is recorded as a pseudogene. This CDR3 has 14 residues. CDR3 in amino acids: CASSTAGYIDGYTF. DNA of the CDR3: TGTGCCAGCAGCACTGCAGGGTACATCGATGGCTACACCTTC.

J is TRBJ2-7 and V is TRBV18, with D possibly being TRBD2 (6 bases). V lost 5 bases and J lost 3, with 14 bases in between. The CDR3 length is 14 residues. Germline assignment: CDR1 KGHSH and CDR2 LQKENI. This CDR3 is CASSGGNGDYEQYF. In DNA, the CDR3 is TGTGCCAGCTCAGGCGGGAACGGGGACTACGAGCAGTACTTC.

The chain couples TRBV4-1 to TRBJ2-7; no firm D call. The germline CDR1 and CDR2 sequences are MGHRA and YSYEKL. This CDR3 is built from 14 residues. V gave up 4 bases and J gave up 1 base, with 11 bases separating them. The CDR3 DNA follows: TGCGCCAGCAGCCGTCTGGCTTTTTCCTACGAGCAGTACTTC. Protein sequence: CASSRLAFSYEQYF.

The rearrangement uses TRBV28 and TRBJ2-7, with TRBD1 as a possible D gene (5 bases). V gave up 5 bases and J gave up 3 bases, with 14 bases separating them. The CDR3 runs to 14 residues. CDR1 MDHEN and CDR2 SYDVKM come from the germline V gene. The CDR3 DNA sequence: TGTGCCAGCAGTCCCCCCAGGGTTATCTACGAGCAGTACTTC. Translation: CASSPPRVIYEQYF.

This chain joins TRBV25-1 and TRBJ2-5; D is perhaps TRBD2 (5 bases). CDR1 and CDR2 from the germline V gene are MGHDK and SYGVNS. Trimming stripped 1 base from V and 3 bases from J, with 15 bases between. The CDR3 is made up of 16 amino acids. This CDR3 is CASSEFPLRLKETQYF. Here the CDR3 DNA reads TGTGCCAGCAGTGAATTCCCACTTAGACTAAAAGAGACCCAGTACTTC.

The chain joins TRBV6-5 to TRBJ1-4; D possibly corresponds to TRBD1 (5 bases). The CDR3 runs to 16 residues. V was cut by 0 bases and J by 2 bases, with 10 bases left in between. From germline, CDR1 is MNHEY and CDR2 SVGAGI. The CDR3 sequence is CASSYSFGGTNEKLFF. In nucleotides, the CDR3 is TGTGCCAGCAGTTACTCGTTCGGGGGGACTAATGAAAAACTGTTTTTT.

The chain employs TRBV29-1 and TRBJ1-1; 7 nucleotides align to TRBD1. Germline assignment: CDR1 SQVTM and CDR2 ANQGSEA. There are 12 residues in the CDR3. V shed 4 bases and J 11 bases; nucleotides not matched to a gene: 10. The CDR3 here is CSVGAIDREAFF. CDR3 in DNA: TGCAGCGTTGGGGCAATAGACAGGGAGGCTTTCTTT.

The sample holds one count of this clone. The chain links TRBV2 to TRBJ2-5, with 7 nucleotides matching TRBD1. Germline trimming cut 4 bases from V and 2 bases from J; bases unmatched to any gene: 7. The CDR3 contains 15 residues. The germline V gene encodes CDR1 SNHLY and CDR2 FYNNEI. In DNA, the CDR3 is TGTGCCAGCAGTGCCGACAGGGCTTATCAAGAGACCCAGTACTTC. As protein: CASSADRAYQETQYF.

This chain links TRBV5-3 with TRBJ2-3; tentative D call: TRBD2 (5 bases). TRBV5-3 has ORF status, its function being uncertain. This CDR3 has 13 residues. Trimming removed 0 bases from V and 11 bases from J, with 13 bases in between. CDR3 DNA sequence: TGTGCCAGAAGCTTGGTAAGCCTAGCTGGGCAGTATTTT. Translation gives CARSLVSLAGQYF.

CDR3 DNA sequence: TGTGCCAGCTCACAGACCGGGTCAGTCGGAACGAGCAATCAGCCCCAGCATTTT. This sequence encodes CASSQTGSVGTSNQPQHF. The V gene is TRBV18, the J gene TRBJ1-5; no clear D gene. This CDR3 has 18 amino acids. The V end was cut by 4 bases, the J end by 1 base, with 20 bases between. Germline CDR1 and CDR2: KGHSH and LQKENI.

The rearrangement joins TRBV6-1 to TRBJ2-3, with 8 positions matching TRBD1. This CDR3 region has 15 residues. Germline trimming cut 5 bases from V and 5 bases from J; bases unmatched to any gene: 9. Germline CDR1 reads MNHNS; CDR2 reads SASEGT. CDR3 in amino acids: CASSSGGSGKDTQYF. CDR3 nucleotide sequence: TGTGCCAGCAGTTCAGGGGGCAGTGGTAAAGATACGCAGTATTTT.

V gene TRBV4-3 combines with J gene TRBJ1-4; 7 nucleotides agree with TRBD1. The CDR3 contains 16 residues. Germline lookup yields CDR1 LGHNA and CDR2 YSLEER. V lost 3 bases, J lost 3 bases, and 7 bases stayed unmatched. The CDR3 DNA is TGCGCCAGCAGCCAGGGTTTGGGACAGCCTAATGAAAAACTGTTTTTT. Translating it yields CASSQGLGQPNEKLFF.

The V and J genes are TRBV7-7 and TRBJ2-3, with TRBD2 matching over 7 bases. Germline trimming cut 5 bases from V and 0 bases from J; bases unmatched to any gene: 5. This CDR3 is built from 15 residues. Germline values: CDR1 SSHAT, CDR2 FNYEAQ (reference sequence). The CDR3 is CASSQSSGSTDTQYF. CDR3 in DNA: TGTGCCAGCAGCCAAAGTAGCGGGAGCACAGATACGCAGTATTTT.

The table lists this clone with a few counts. The gene calls are TRBV7-6 and TRBJ1-1, with 7 positions matching TRBD1. The trim removed 2 bases at V and 10 bases at J, leaving 7 bases unmatched. This CDR3 region has 13 residues. The germline CDR1 and CDR2 sequences are SGHVS and FNYEAQ. In DNA, the CDR3 is TGTGCCAGCAGCTTAAATCAGGGGGTGACAGCTTTCTTT. This translates into CASSLNQGVTAFF.

The chain links TRBV20-1 to TRBJ1-5; possible D gene TRBD1, 5 bases. There are 11 residues in the CDR3. CDR1 DFQATT and CDR2 SNEGSKA come from the germline V gene (reference sequence). With 3 bases removed from V and 8 bases from J, the gap between germline ends came to 8 bases. CDR3 sequence: CSARGEEPQHF. In DNA form, the CDR3 reads TGCAGTGCTAGGGGGGAGGAGCCCCAGCATTTT.